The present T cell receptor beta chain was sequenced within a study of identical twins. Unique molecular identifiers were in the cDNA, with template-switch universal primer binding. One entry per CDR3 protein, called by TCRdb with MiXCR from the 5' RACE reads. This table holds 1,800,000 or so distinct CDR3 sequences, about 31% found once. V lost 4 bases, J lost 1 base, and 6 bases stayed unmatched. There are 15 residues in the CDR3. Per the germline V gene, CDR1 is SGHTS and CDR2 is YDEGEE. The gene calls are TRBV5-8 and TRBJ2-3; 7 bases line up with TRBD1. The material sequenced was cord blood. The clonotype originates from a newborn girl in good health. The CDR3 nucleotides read TGTGCCAGCAGCATGGACAGGATTCGCACAGATACGCAGTATTTT. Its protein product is CASSMDRIRTDTQYF.